A single sample gave rise to the 24 T cell receptor beta chains below, sequenced in a study of blood T cell repertoires in COVID-19. Clones were read by immunoSEQ multiplex PCR, and TCRdb kept only the in-frame ones, dropping some. The top ten hold 2.5% to 4% of the sample, which has fewer than 450,000 clones, around nine tenths seen once. Input material: peripheral blood. These receptors all come from a woman in her late teens or twenties who had recovered from COVID-19.

The V gene is TRBV5-4, the J gene TRBJ2-1, with 8 bases matching TRBD2. Germline loops: CDR1 SGHNT, CDR2 YYREEE (reference sequence). The CDR3 is made up of 15 amino acids. With V trimmed by 2 bases and J by 4 bases, 5 bases remained unmatched. The DNA for the CDR3 is TGTGCCAGCAGCTTAGGTAGCGGGGTGTACAATGAGCAGTTCTTC. Translation gives CASSLGSGVYNEQFF.

This chain links TRBV20-1 with TRBJ2-6; TRBD2 aligns across 11 bases. The CDR3 spans 18 residues. The junction had 7 bases not matched to a gene; V was cut back by 3 bases and J by 0 bases. CDR1 DFQATT and CDR2 SNEGSKA come from the germline V gene (reference sequence). Written as DNA, the CDR3 is TGCAGTGCTAGTCGCACTAGCGGGAGTTTCTCTGGGGCCAACGTCCTGACTTTC. This encodes CSASRTSGSFSGANVLTF.

This clone was seen just once. The chain uses TRBV5-3 and TRBJ1-5, with TRBD1 matching over 7 bases. TRBV5-3 has ORF status, its function being uncertain. With 4 bases clipped from V and 3 bases from J, the junction kept 25 bases outside the gene matches. The CDR3 consists of 21 residues. CDR3 protein: CARSERTGDTLAEHFNQPQHF. The CDR3 DNA reads as TGTGCCAGAAGCGAACGGACAGGAGACACCTTGGCCGAACATTTCAATCAGCCCCAGCATTTT.

The gene calls are TRBV18 and TRBJ1-1, with unresolved D. V dropped 1 base and J dropped 5 bases, with 14 bases sitting between them. This CDR3 comprises 15 residues. Germline assignment: CDR1 KGHSH and CDR2 LQKENI. The CDR3 sequence is CASSPLLRSSTEAFF. CDR3 in DNA: TGTGCCAGCTCACCACTTTTAAGGTCTAGTACTGAAGCTTTCTTT.

The rearrangement uses TRBV6-2 or TRBV6-3 and TRBJ2-1; possibly TRBD2 for D (6 bases). CDR1 is MNHEY and CDR2 is SVGEGT in the germline V gene. V was trimmed by 6 bases and J by 7 bases, leaving 31 bases between them. The CDR3 length is 19 residues. The CDR3 bases are TGTGCCAGCAGCTCCCTGTTTTCGGGGGAGCCACCTGCTTGGAATGAGCAGTTCTTC. It is translated as CASSSLFSGEPPAWNEQFF.

The V call is TRBV4-3, the J call TRBJ2-1; 9 bases line up with TRBD2. V shed 1 base, J shed 1 base, and the junction held 11 bases outside the gene matches. Germline V gene sequence: CDR1 LGHNA, CDR2 YSLEER. The length of the CDR3 is 19 residues. The CDR3 coding sequence is TGCGCCAGCAGCCAAGGTTATTATCGGACTAGCGTTTCCTACAATGAGCAGTTCTTC. Amino acids: CASSQGYYRTSVSYNEQFF.

V usage is TRBV14 and J usage is TRBJ2-2; 13 positions match TRBD2. This CDR3 comprises 19 residues. CDR1 and CDR2 (germline): SGHDN, FVKESK. Losses at the gene ends were 1 base for V and 2 bases for J; bases not matched to a gene: 7. The CDR3: CASSQAGLAGIENTGELFF. The CDR3 region has the DNA TGTGCCAGCAGCCAAGCGGGACTAGCGGGAATCGAAAACACCGGGGAGCTGTTTTTT.

This CDR3 is CASRIGGANSPLHF. Here the CDR3 DNA reads TGTGCCAGCAGGATAGGGGGGGCCAATTCACCCCTCCACTTT. The V and J genes are TRBV7-9 and TRBJ1-6; maybe TRBD1 (6 bases). The CDR3 has 14 amino acids. Germline V gives CDR1 SEHNR, CDR2 FQNEAQ (reference sequence). Trimming removed 6 bases at V and 7 bases at J, with 13 bases between.

V usage is TRBV20-1 and J usage is TRBJ2-1; D remains unclear. This CDR3 contains 10 residues. The V gene lost 7 bases and the J gene lost 6 bases, with 7 bases spanning the gap. CDR1 is DFQATT and CDR2 is SNEGSKA in the germline V gene (reference sequence). In DNA, the CDR3 is TGCAGTGTTGTAATCAATGAGCAGTTCTTC. This translates into CSVVINEQFF.

The chain combines TRBV6-6 with TRBJ1-5; no definite D call. CDR1 and CDR2 from the germline V gene are MNHNY and SVGAGI (reference sequence). The ends were cut back, 7 bases at V and 2 bases at J, with 15 bases in the middle. The CDR3 has 15 residues. CDR3 nucleotide sequence: TGTGCCAGCAAAACAGAGGGCGTTCGCAATCAGCCCCAGCATTTT. Translation: CASKTEGVRNQPQHF.

This clone was observed a handful of times. This chain links TRBV7-9 with TRBJ2-2, with 7 bases matching TRBD2. CDR3 length: 18 amino acids. CDR1 and CDR2 (germline): SEHNR, FQNEAQ (reference sequence). The V gene end was trimmed by 1 base and the J gene end by 2 bases; junction bases not matched to a gene: 10. CDR3 sequence reads: CASSLGVSAGVNTGELFF. DNA of the CDR3: TGTGCCAGCAGCTTAGGGGTTAGTGCGGGAGTTAACACCGGGGAGCTGTTTTTT. Drawing the rest from reference TRBV7-9 and TRBJ2-2, the complete variable domain is DTGVSQNPRHKITKRGQNVTFRCDPISEHNRLYWYRQTLGQGPEFLTYFQNEAQLEKSRLLSDRFSAERPKGSFSTLEIQRTEQGDSAMYLCASSLGVSAGVNTGELFFGEGSRLTVL.

V gene TRBV10-1 combines with J gene TRBJ1-1; D ambiguous. CDR1 is WNHNN, CDR2 SYGVQD, per germline (reference sequence). This CDR3 has 14 amino acids. Deletions cut 6 bases from V and 1 base from J, with 12 bases between. The CDR3 region has the DNA TGCGCCAGCAGCCCAGATACGTGGAACACTGAAGCTTTCTTT. This sequence encodes CASSPDTWNTEAFF.

J is TRBJ2-3 and V is TRBV15; no clear D gene. The V end lost 2 bases, the J end lost 2 bases, and 11 bases lay between the germline ends. Germline V lookup: CDR1 LNHNV, CDR2 YYDKDF (reference sequence). The CDR3 contains 15 residues. CDR3 loop: CATSRLTGLTDTQYF. The CDR3 DNA sequence: TGTGCCACCAGCAGACTAACGGGTCTCACAGATACGCAGTATTTT. Full variable domain (outside the CDR3, taken from reference TRBV15 and TRBJ2-3): DAMVIQNPRYQVTQFGKPVTLSCSQTLNHNVMYWYQQKSSQAPKLLFHYYDKDFNNEADTPDNFQSRRPNTSFCFLDIRSPGLGDTAMYLCATSRLTGLTDTQYFGPGTRLTVL.

The V and J genes are TRBV6-6 and TRBJ1-6, with 8 bases fitting TRBD1. CDR3 length equals 16 residues. Germline trimming cut 8 bases from V and 1 base from J; bases unmatched to any gene: 7. Germline V gene lookup returns CDR1 MNHNY and CDR2 SVGAGI (reference sequence). As DNA, the CDR3 is TGTGCCAGCGGGCAGGGGGCACATTCCTATAATTCACCCCTCCACTTT. Its translation: CASGQGAHSYNSPLHF.

The chain links TRBV10-1 to TRBJ2-7, with D possibly TRBD2 on 6 matching bases. V lost 7 bases, J lost 0 bases, and 13 bases lay in between. The CDR3 length is 14 residues. Germline V gene data show CDR1 as WNHNN and CDR2 as SYGVQD (reference sequence). This CDR3 is CASTRERVSYEQYV. CDR3 DNA sequence: TGCGCCAGCACCAGGGAGCGGGTCTCCTACGAGCAGTACGTC.

V gene TRBV24-1 combines with J gene TRBJ1-1; TRBD1 aligns across 9 bases. This CDR3 spans 12 amino acids. Germline assignment: CDR1 KGHDR and CDR2 SFDVKD. V lost 4 bases, J lost 11 bases, and 4 bases stayed unmatched. The CDR3 bases are TGTGCCACCAGTGACCCCGGGACAGGGGCTTTCTTT. Translation: CATSDPGTGAFF.

The V gene is TRBV6-5, the J gene TRBJ2-7; a weak D match, TRBD2 (6 bases). CDR3 length: 13 residues. Trimming pared 6 bases from V and 3 bases from J, leaving 12 bases between. Germline V gene data show CDR1 as MNHEY and CDR2 as SVGAGI. The CDR3 DNA reads as TGTGCCAGCAGCCGGGGGACTTACTACGAGCAGTACGTC. Its translation: CASSRGTYYEQYV.

The chain has TRBV11-2 and TRBJ2-5, with 10 bases matching TRBD2. This CDR3 is 16 amino acids long. The V and J ends lost 3 bases and 8 bases, in that order; junction bases with no gene match: 12. Germline CDR1 reads SGHAT; CDR2 reads FQNNGV. The CDR3 loop reads CASSFRQREGRRTQYF. The DNA of the CDR3 is TGTGCCAGCAGCTTTCGGCAGCGGGAGGGTCGGAGAACCCAGTACTTC.

The V gene is TRBV10-1, the J gene TRBJ2-7, with 8 bases matching TRBD2. In germline, CDR1 is WNHNN, CDR2 SYGVQD (reference sequence). Losses at the gene ends were 6 bases for V and 2 bases for J; bases not matched to a gene: 6. The CDR3 length is 14 residues. The CDR3 loop is CASRASGFTYEQYV. For the CDR3, the DNA is TGCGCCAGCAGAGCTAGCGGGTTCACCTACGAGCAGTACGTC.

The genes are TRBV4-3 and TRBJ2-2, with D possibly matching TRBD1 (5 bases). Per germline, CDR1 LGHNA and CDR2 YSLEER. This CDR3 is 13 amino acids long. V gave up 4 bases and J gave up 5 bases, with 8 bases separating them. CDR3 coding DNA: TGCGCCAGCAGCCCGCAGGGAACCGGGGAGCTGTTTTTT. Translation gives CASSPQGTGELFF.

The genes are TRBV19 and TRBJ2-3; maybe TRBD1 (6 bases). CDR3 length equals 15 residues. V was cut by 1 base and J by 2 bases, with 10 bases left in between. CDR1 is LNHDA, CDR2 SQIVND, per germline (reference sequence). For the CDR3, the DNA is TGTGCCAGTAGTATAGGACAGGTCTACACAGATACGCAGTATTTT. Its translation is CASSIGQVYTDTQYF.

This rearrangement joins TRBV6-6 to TRBJ2-7, with TRBD1 matching over 8 bases. This CDR3 spans 15 amino acids. V trimming: 6 bases; J trimming: 6 bases; junction bases outside the gene matches: 13. Germline CDR1 and CDR2: MNHNY and SVGAGI (reference sequence). CDR3 amino acids: CASRTGDSHSPEQYV. In nucleotides, the CDR3 is TGTGCCAGCAGGACAGGGGACTCGCATTCCCCCGAGCAGTACGTC.

V is TRBV21-1 and J is TRBJ2-7; the D call TRBD1 from the table was never checked on the DNA. TRBV21-1 is a pseudogene locus. The CDR3 runs 13 residues. The CDR3 region is CAPRWGVEYEQYV. The CDR3, as DNA: TGTGCACCCCGGTGGGGCGTGGAATACGAGCAGTACGTC.

Here the CDR3 reads CASSPHANEQFF. The CDR3, as DNA: TGTGCCAGCAGCCCACACGCTAATGAGCAGTTCTTC. The gene calls are TRBV14 and TRBJ2-1; D unclear. CDR3 length: 12 residues. Germline V CDR1 and CDR2: SGHDN, FVKESK. V was cut by 4 bases and J by 7 bases, with 8 bases left in between. Combining the CDR3 with reference TRBV14 and TRBJ2-1 gives the whole variable domain EAGVTQFPSHSVIEKGQTVTLRCDPISGHDNLYWYRRVMGKEIKFLLHFVKESKQDESGMPNNRFLAERTGGTYSTLKVQPAELEDSGVYFCASSPHANEQFFGPGTRLTVL.